Listed here are 17 T cell receptor beta chains from one sample, sequenced in a study of T cell responses to AZD1222 COVID-19 vaccine. Assay used: immunoSEQ multiplex PCR; TCRdb lists only in-frame clones, some missing. The sample has roughly 180,000 clones; 94% are singletons. The sample consisted of peripheral blood, taken on day 0 of AZD1222 vaccination. The receptors stem from an adult in good health.

The J gene is TRBJ2-7, the V gene TRBV10-3, with 10 bases matching TRBD1. V lost 8 bases to trimming and J lost 6 bases; unmatched junction nucleotides: 7. The length of the CDR3 is 13 residues. Germline V lookup: CDR1 ENHRY, CDR2 SYGVKD. CDR3 sequence reads: CAIGDRGLGEQYF. Written as DNA, the CDR3 is TGTGCCATCGGAGACAGGGGGCTGGGCGAGCAGTACTTC.

The genes are TRBV3-1 (or the pseudogene TRBV3-2) and TRBJ2-7; 9 bases are a match to TRBD2. The CDR3 contains 13 residues. V gave up 8 bases and J gave up 2 bases; unmatched junction bases: 4. CDR1 is LGHDT and CDR2 is YNNKEL in the germline V gene (reference sequence). This chain's CDR3 is CASSSGTPYEQYF. CDR3 DNA: TGTGCCAGCTCTAGCGGGACCCCCTACGAGCAGTACTTC.

This sequence joins TRBV6-2 or TRBV6-3 and TRBJ2-7; 12 bases fit TRBD2. The V segment lost 5 bases and the J segment 1 base; nucleotides outside the gene matches: 3. The CDR3 spans 15 residues. Germline lookup yields CDR1 MNHEY and CDR2 SVGEGT. This CDR3 reads CASSPGLAGSYEQYF. The CDR3 DNA reads as TGTGCCAGCAGTCCGGGACTAGCGGGTTCCTACGAGCAGTACTTC.

The J gene is TRBJ2-2, the V gene TRBV12-3 or TRBV12-4; no reliable D call. CDR3 length: 12 amino acids. Trimming cost V 4 bases and J 4 bases, with 4 bases left between them. Here the CDR3 DNA reads TGTGCCAGCAGTTCTCTCACCGGGGAGCTGTTTTTT. Protein sequence: CASSSLTGELFF.

The rearrangement joins TRBV5-8 to TRBJ2-1, with TRBD2 as a possible D gene (6 bases). Trimming took off 1 base at V and 8 bases at J, with 28 bases between the two ends. The CDR3 length is 19 residues. CDR1 and CDR2 from the germline V gene are SGHTS and YDEGEE. The CDR3 DNA reads TGTGCCAGCAGCTTGCAGCGGGCCCCTGTACAAAGAGGGTTCGATGAGCAGTTCTTC. Amino acid sequence: CASSLQRAPVQRGFDEQFF.

In its sample, this clone was seen once. This rearrangement joins TRBV13 to TRBJ2-7; D gene ambiguous. V lost 5 bases to trimming and J lost 4 bases, with 12 bases between them. The germline CDR1 and CDR2 sequences are PRHDT and FYEKMQ (reference sequence). The length of the CDR3 is 13 residues. The CDR3 is CASSARVGYEQYF. Written as DNA, the CDR3 is TGTGCCAGCAGCGCACGAGTCGGATACGAGCAGTACTTC.

This chain links TRBV10-3 with TRBJ2-3; D is undetermined. Germline CDR1 reads ENHRY; CDR2 reads SYGVKD. The CDR3 contains 12 residues. V was trimmed by 11 bases and J by 4 bases, leaving 13 bases between them. CDR3 protein: CASGFSPDTQYF. The CDR3 DNA is TGTGCCTCTGGATTTTCACCAGATACGCAGTATTTT.

The chain is built from TRBV15 and TRBJ1-5; D not resolved. This CDR3 spans 14 amino acids. Trimming stripped 1 base from V and 3 bases from J, with 7 bases between. Germline V gene lookup returns CDR1 LNHNV and CDR2 YYDKDF (reference sequence). The CDR3 bases are TGTGCCACCAGCAGAGTGTTATTCAATCAGCCCCAGCATTTT. It translates to CATSRVLFNQPQHF.

The rearrangement uses TRBV4-2 and TRBJ2-2; TRBD2 matches at 11 bases. With 1 base clipped from V and 6 bases from J, the junction kept 1 base outside the gene matches. This CDR3 spans 15 amino acids. Germline lookup yields CDR1 LGHNA and CDR2 YNFKEQ. This chain's CDR3 is CASSQVAGGPGELFF. The CDR3 DNA is TGTGCCAGCAGCCAAGTAGCGGGAGGGCCCGGGGAGCTGTTTTTT.

The rearrangement uses TRBV27 and TRBJ1-4; maybe TRBD1 (5 bases). V shed 5 bases and J shed 7 bases, with 14 bases lying between them. Germline V gene data show CDR1 as MNHEY and CDR2 as SMNVEV (reference sequence). The CDR3 runs to 14 residues. The CDR3 reads CASSRGTGSEKLFF. The DNA of the CDR3 is TGTGCCAGCAGTAGAGGGACGGGGAGTGAAAAACTGTTTTTT. Full variable domain (missing parts from reference TRBV27 and TRBJ1-4): EAQVTQNPRYLITVTGKKLTVTCSQNMNHEYMSWYRQDPGLGLRQIYYSMNVEVTDKGDVPEGYKVSRKEKRNFPLILESPSPNQTSLYFCASSRGTGSEKLFFGSGTQLSVL.

The chain has TRBV7-2 and TRBJ1-2; D possibly corresponds to TRBD1 (5 bases). Germline CDR1 is SGHTA and CDR2 is FQGNSA. CDR3 size: 15 residues. Trimming removed 5 bases from V and 5 bases from J, with 18 bases in between. As DNA, the CDR3 is TGTGCCAGCAGCCGGGGGGATCCTCGGGGATATGGCTACACCTTC. Translating gives CASSRGDPRGYGYTF.

This rearrangement joins TRBV7-3 to TRBJ2-1; tentative D call: TRBD1 (6 bases). V shed 4 bases and J shed 10 bases, with 14 bases lying between them. This CDR3 comprises 13 residues. CDR1 is SGHTA and CDR2 is FQGTGA in the germline V gene. The CDR3 region has the DNA TGTGCCAGCAGCTCTGGGGGCCGGGCCGAGCAGTTCTTC. Protein sequence: CASSSGGRAEQFF.

This clone appeared a single time. The CDR3 region is CSVKEGLNTEAFF. CDR3 nucleotide sequence: TGCAGCGTTAAGGAGGGGTTGAACACTGAAGCTTTCTTT. The rearrangement joins TRBV29-1 to TRBJ1-1; TRBD1 might be the D (5 bases). CDR3 length equals 13 residues. Germline V gene lookup returns CDR1 SQVTM and CDR2 ANQGSEA. V lost 5 bases to trimming and J lost 0 bases, with 10 bases between them. The full variable domain, with the rest looked up from reference TRBV29-1 and TRBJ1-1, is SAVISQKPSRDICQRGTSLTIQCQVDSQVTMMFWYRQQPGQSLTLIATANQGSEATYESGFVIDKFPISRPNLTFSTLTVSNMSPEDSSIYLCSVKEGLNTEAFFGQGTRLTVV.

The chain combines TRBV13 with TRBJ2-2; TRBD2 is a possible D gene (5 bases). This CDR3 is 14 amino acids long. Trimming stripped 8 bases from V and 6 bases from J, with 16 bases between. Germline CDR1 reads PRHDT; CDR2 reads FYEKMQ (reference sequence). CDR3 region: CASSRVLRAGELFF. Here the CDR3 DNA reads TGTGCCAGCTCAAGGGTTTTGCGGGCCGGGGAGCTGTTTTTT.

This rearrangement joins TRBV6-5 to TRBJ1-1; no reliable D call. CDR3 length: 14 residues. Looked up from germline, CDR1 is MNHEY and CDR2 is SVGAGI. V lost 5 bases to trimming and J lost 0 bases, with 10 bases between them. The CDR3 is CASSPSGLNTEAFF. As DNA, the CDR3 is TGTGCCAGCAGTCCCTCCGGGCTGAACACTGAAGCTTTCTTT.

The rearrangement links TRBV19 to TRBJ1-1; D is possibly TRBD1 (5 bases). There are 15 residues in the CDR3. Deletions cut 7 bases from V and 3 bases from J, with 18 bases between. Germline-derived CDR1 and CDR2 are LNHDA and SQIVND (reference sequence). This CDR3 is CASIRGGGWDTEAFF. The CDR3 DNA is TGTGCCAGTATCCGGGGCGGAGGGTGGGACACTGAAGCTTTCTTT.

This clone is a singleton in its sample. The V gene is TRBV2, the J gene TRBJ2-1, with D perhaps matching TRBD2 (6 bases). CDR1 is SNHLY, CDR2 FYNNEI, per germline. Trimming pared 3 bases from V and 1 base from J, leaving 16 bases between. CDR3 length: 17 residues. The CDR3 DNA is TGTGCCAGCAGTGATAGGCCGGGCGGGACTTCCTACAATGAGCAGTTCTTC. Its translation is CASSDRPGGTSYNEQFF.